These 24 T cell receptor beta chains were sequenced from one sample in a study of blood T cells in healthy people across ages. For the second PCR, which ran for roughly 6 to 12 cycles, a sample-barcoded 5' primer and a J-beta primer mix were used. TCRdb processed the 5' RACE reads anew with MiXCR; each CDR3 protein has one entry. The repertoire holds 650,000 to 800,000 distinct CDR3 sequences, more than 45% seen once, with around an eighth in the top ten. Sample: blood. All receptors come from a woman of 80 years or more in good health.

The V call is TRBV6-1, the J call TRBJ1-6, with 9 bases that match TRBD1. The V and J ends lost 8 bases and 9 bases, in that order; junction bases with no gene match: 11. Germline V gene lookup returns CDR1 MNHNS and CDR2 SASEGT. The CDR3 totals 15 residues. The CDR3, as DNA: TGTGCCAGCTCCCAGGAGGGACAGGGTATTTCACCCCTCCACTTT. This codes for CASSQEGQGISPLHF.

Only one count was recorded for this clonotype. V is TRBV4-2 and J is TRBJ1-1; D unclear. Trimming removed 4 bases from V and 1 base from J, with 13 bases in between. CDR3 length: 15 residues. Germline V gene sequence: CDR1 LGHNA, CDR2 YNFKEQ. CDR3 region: CASSPPNSKNTEAFF. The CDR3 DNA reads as TGTGCCAGCAGCCCCCCGAACTCCAAGAACACTGAAGCTTTCTTT.

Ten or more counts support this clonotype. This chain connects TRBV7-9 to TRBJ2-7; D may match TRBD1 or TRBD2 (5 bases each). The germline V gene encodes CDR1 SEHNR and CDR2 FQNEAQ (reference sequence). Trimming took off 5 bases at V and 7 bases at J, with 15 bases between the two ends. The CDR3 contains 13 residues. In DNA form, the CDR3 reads TGTGCCAGCAGCGTAGGGACCCCCTGGGAGCAGTACTTC. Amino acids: CASSVGTPWEQYF.

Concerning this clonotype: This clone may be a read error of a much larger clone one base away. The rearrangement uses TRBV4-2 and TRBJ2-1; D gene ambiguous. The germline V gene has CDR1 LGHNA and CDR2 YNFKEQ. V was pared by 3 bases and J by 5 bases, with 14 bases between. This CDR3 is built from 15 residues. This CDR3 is CASSQLVLDDNEQFF. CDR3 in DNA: TGTGCCAGCAGCCAGTTGGTACTGGATGACAATGAGCAGTTCTTC.

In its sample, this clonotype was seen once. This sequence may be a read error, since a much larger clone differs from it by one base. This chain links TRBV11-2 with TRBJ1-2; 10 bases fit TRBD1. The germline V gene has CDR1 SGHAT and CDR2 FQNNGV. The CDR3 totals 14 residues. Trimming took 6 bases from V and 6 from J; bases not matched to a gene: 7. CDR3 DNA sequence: TGTGCCAGCAGAGTGACAGGGGGCTGGCATGGCTACACCTTC. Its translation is CASRVTGGWHGYTF.

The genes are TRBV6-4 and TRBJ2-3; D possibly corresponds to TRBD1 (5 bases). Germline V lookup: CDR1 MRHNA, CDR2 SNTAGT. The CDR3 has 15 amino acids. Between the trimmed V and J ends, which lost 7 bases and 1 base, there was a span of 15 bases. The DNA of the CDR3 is TGTGCCAGCAATACTCAGGGTGCGGGCACAGATACGCAGTATTTT. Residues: CASNTQGAGTDTQYF.

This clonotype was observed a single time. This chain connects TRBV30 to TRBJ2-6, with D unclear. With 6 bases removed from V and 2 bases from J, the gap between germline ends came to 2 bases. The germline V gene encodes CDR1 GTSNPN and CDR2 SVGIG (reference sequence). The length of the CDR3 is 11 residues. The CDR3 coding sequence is TGTGCCTGCCCTGGGGCCAACGTCCTGACTTTC. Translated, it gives CACPGANVLTF.

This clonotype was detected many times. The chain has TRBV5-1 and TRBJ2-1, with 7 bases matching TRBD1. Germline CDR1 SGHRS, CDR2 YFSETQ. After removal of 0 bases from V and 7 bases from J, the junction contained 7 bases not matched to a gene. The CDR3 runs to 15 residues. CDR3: CASSLGARGFNEQFF. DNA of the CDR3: TGCGCCAGCAGCTTGGGGGCCAGGGGGTTTAATGAGCAGTTCTTC. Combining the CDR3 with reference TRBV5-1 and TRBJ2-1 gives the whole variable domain KAGVTQTPRYLIKTRGQQVTLSCSPISGHRSVSWYQQTPGQGLQFLFEYFSETQRNKGNFPGRFSGRQFSNSRSEMNVSTLELGDSALYLCASSLGARGFNEQFFGPGTRLTVL.

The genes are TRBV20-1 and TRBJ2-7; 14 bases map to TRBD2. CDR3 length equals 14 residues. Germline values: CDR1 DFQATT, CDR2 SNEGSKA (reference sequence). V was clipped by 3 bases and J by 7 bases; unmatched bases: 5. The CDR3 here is CSARGTSGSYEQYF. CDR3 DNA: TGCAGTGCTAGGGGGACTAGCGGGAGCTATGAGCAGTACTTC.

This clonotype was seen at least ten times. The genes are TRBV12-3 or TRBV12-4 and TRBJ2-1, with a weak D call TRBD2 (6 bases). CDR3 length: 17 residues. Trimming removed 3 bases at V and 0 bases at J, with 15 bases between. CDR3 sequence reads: CASSFSSAGDSYNEQFF. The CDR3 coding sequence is TGTGCCAGCAGTTTTAGCTCAGCGGGCGACTCCTACAATGAGCAGTTCTTC.

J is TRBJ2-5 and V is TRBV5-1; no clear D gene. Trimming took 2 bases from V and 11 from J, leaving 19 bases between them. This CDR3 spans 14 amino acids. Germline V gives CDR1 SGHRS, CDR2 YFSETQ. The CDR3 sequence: CASSFDGRNNEQYF. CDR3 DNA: TGCGCCAGCAGCTTCGACGGCAGAAACAATGAGCAGTACTTC.

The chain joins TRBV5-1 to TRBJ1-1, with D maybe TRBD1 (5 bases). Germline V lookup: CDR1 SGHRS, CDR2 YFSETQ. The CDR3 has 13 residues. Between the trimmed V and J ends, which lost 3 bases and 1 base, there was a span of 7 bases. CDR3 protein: CASSWTRNTEAFF. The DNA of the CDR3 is TGCGCCAGCAGCTGGACAAGGAACACTGAAGCTTTCTTT.

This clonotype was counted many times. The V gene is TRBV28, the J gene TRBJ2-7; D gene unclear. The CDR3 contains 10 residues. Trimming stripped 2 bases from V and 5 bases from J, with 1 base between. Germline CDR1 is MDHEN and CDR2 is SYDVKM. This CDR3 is CASSLDEQYF. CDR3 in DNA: TGTGCCAGCAGTTTAGACGAGCAGTACTTC.

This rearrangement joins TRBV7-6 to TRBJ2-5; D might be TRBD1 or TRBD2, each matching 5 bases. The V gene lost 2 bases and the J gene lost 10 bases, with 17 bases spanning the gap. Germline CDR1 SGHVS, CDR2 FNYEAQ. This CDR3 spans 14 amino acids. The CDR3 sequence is CASSLSLDGGDQYF. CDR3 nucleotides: TGTGCCAGCAGCTTATCACTGGATGGGGGAGACCAGTACTTC. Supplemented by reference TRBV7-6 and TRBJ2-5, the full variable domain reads GAGVSQSPRYKVTKRGQDVALRCDPISGHVSLYWYRQALGQGPEFLTYFNYEAQQDKSGLPNDRFSAERPEGSISTLTIQRTEQRDSAMYRCASSLSLDGGDQYFGPGTRLLVL.

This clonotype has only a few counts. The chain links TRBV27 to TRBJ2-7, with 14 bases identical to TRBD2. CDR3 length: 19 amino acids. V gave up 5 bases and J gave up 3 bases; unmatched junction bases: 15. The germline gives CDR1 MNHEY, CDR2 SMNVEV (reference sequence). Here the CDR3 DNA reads TGTGCCAGCAGTGTCCTTCCCGGGACTAGCGGGAGTTTTCACTACGAGCAGTACTTC. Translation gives CASSVLPGTSGSFHYEQYF.

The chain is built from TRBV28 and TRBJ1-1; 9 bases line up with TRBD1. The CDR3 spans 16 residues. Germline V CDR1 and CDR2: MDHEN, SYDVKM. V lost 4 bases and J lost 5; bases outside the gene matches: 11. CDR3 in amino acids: CASSSPALGQGTEAFF. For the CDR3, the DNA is TGTGCCAGCAGTTCGCCGGCCCTCGGACAGGGGACTGAAGCTTTCTTT.

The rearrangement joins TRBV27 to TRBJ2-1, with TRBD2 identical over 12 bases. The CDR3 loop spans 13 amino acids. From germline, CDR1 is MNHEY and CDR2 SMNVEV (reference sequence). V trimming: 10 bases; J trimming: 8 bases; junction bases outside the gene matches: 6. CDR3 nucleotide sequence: TGTGCCACCTCTAGCGGGGGGGCTTATGAGCAGTTCTTC. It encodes CATSSGGAYEQFF.

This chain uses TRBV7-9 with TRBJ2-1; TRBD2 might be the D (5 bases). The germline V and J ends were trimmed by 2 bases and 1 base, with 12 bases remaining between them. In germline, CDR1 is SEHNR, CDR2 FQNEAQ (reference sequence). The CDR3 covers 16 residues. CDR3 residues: CASSLPEDRSYNEQFF. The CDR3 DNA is TGTGCCAGCAGCTTACCGGAGGACCGGTCCTACAATGAGCAGTTCTTC. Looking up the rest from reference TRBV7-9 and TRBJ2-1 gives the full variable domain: DTGVSQNPRHKITKRGQNVTFRCDPISEHNRLYWYRQTLGQGPEFLTYFQNEAQLEKSRLLSDRFSAERPKGSFSTLEIQRTEQGDSAMYLCASSLPEDRSYNEQFFGPGTRLTVL.

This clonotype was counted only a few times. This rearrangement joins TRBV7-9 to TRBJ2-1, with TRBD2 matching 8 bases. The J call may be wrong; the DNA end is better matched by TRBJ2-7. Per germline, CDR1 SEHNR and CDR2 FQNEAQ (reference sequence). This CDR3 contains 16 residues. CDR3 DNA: TGTGCCAGCAGCTTAGGAGGTAGCGGGGTCTACAATGAGCAGTACTTC. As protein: CASSLGGSGVYNEQYF.

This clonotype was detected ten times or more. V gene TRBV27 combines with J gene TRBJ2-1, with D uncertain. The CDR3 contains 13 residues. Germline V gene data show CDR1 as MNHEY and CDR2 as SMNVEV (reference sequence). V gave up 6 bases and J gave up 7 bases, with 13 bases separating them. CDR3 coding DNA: TGTGCCAGCAGATCTTCCGGCTTTAATGAGCAGTTCTTC. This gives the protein CASRSSGFNEQFF.

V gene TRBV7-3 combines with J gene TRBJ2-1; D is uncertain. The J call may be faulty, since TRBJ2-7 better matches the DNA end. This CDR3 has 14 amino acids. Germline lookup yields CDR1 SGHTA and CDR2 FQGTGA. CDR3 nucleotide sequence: TGTGCCAGCAGCCCCCGCGCCTCCTACAATGAGCAGTACTTC. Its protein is CASSPRASYNEQYF.

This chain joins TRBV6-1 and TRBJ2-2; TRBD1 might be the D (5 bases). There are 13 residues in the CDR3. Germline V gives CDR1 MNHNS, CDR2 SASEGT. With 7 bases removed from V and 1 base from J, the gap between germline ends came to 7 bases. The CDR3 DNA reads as TGTGCCAGCATCGGACAGAACACCGGGGAGCTGTTTTTT. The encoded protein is CASIGQNTGELFF.

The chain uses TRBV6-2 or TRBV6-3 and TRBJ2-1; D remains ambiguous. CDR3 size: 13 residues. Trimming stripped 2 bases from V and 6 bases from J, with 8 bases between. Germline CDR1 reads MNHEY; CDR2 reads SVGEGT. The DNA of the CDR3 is TGTGCCAGCAGTTACGTCCGGAGCAATGAGCAGTTCTTC. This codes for CASSYVRSNEQFF.

CDR3 nucleotides: TGTGCCAGCAGAGCCGCGGGGGCTATCGGAACGCAGTATTTT. It translates to CASRAAGAIGTQYF. V and J are TRBV12-3 or TRBV12-4 and TRBJ2-3; possible D gene TRBD2, 7 bases. Trimming took off 6 bases at V and 9 bases at J, with 19 bases between the two ends. This CDR3 has 14 amino acids.